This passage covers 3 T cell receptor beta chains from one sample sequenced in a study of blood T cell repertoires in COVID-19. Measured with immunoSEQ multiplex PCR; TCRdb has only the in-frame clones, and not every one. The table records 200,000 to 250,000 clones, about four fifths of them present only once. Sequenced sample: peripheral blood. The receptors originated from a woman of 80 years or more with COVID-19, enrolled during active disease.

V is TRBV11-2 and J is TRBJ2-7; 12 positions agree with TRBD1. V dropped 0 bases and J dropped 6; count of bases not matched to a gene: 18. The CDR3 runs 20 residues. Germline V gene data show CDR1 as SGHAT and CDR2 as FQNNGV. The CDR3: CASSLEPGWSGQGAIGEQYF. The DNA of the CDR3 is TGTGCCAGCAGCTTAGAGCCCGGCTGGTCGGGACAGGGGGCGATTGGCGAGCAGTACTTC. Filled out from reference TRBV11-2 and TRBJ2-7, the complete variable domain reads EAGVAQSPRYKIIEKRQSVAFWCNPISGHATLYWYQQILGQGPKLLIQFQNNGVVDDSQLPKDRFSAERLKGVDSTLKIQPAKLEDSAVYLCASSLEPGWSGQGAIGEQYFGPGTRLTVT.

The rearrangement links TRBV6-5 to TRBJ2-7, with D possibly being TRBD1 (6 bases). The germline CDR1 and CDR2 sequences are MNHEY and SVGAGI. The CDR3 sequence is 15 residues long. Trimming stripped 5 bases from V and 6 bases from J, with 20 bases between. The CDR3 DNA is TGTGCCAGCAGTCAACACATCCTAACAGGGAGCGAGCAGTACTTC. This encodes CASSQHILTGSEQYF.

This clone was counted a few times. J is TRBJ2-5 and V is TRBV7-3; 8 bases are a match to TRBD1. The CDR3 loop spans 13 amino acids. Unmatched junction bases numbered 3, after V lost 5 bases and J lost 4 bases. Germline lookup yields CDR1 SGHTA and CDR2 FQGTGA. The CDR3 loop reads CASSPGQGETQYF. The CDR3 DNA reads as TGTGCCAGCAGCCCCGGACAGGGAGAGACCCAGTACTTC.